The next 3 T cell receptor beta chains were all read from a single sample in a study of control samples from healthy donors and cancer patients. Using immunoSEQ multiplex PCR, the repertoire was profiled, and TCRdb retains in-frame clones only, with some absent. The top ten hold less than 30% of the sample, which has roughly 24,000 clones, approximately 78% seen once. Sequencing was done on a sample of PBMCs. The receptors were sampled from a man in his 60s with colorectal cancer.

The CDR3 coding sequence is TGTGCCAGCAGCTTAGTCACAGGGGGCAGCTATGAAAAACTGTTTTTT. Its protein is CASSLVTGGSYEKLFF. The V call is TRBV7-2, the J call TRBJ1-4, with TRBD1 matching over 9 bases. This CDR3 is 16 amino acids long. The germline V gene encodes CDR1 SGHTA and CDR2 FQGNSA. The J segment lost 6 bases and the V segment lost 1 base, leaving 6 bases of the junction unmatched.

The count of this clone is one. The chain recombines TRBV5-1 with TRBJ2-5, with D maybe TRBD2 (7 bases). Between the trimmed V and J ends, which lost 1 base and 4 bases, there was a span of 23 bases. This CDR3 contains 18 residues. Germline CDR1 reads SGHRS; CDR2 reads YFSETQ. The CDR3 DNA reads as TGCGCCAGCAGCTTGCTTCCCCCCGGGGGGCTGGGGAGAGAGACCCAGTACTTC. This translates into CASSLLPPGGLGRETQYF.

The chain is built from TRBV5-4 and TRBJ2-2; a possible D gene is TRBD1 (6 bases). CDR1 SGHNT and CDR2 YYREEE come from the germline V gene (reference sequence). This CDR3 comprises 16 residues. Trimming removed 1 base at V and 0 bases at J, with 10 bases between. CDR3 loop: CASSLIGQSNTGELFF. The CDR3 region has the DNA TGTGCCAGCAGCTTGATCGGACAGTCGAACACCGGGGAGCTGTTTTTT.